This T cell receptor beta chain was documented in a study of post-analysis software for immune sequencing data. Study as a whole: Courses of disease covered relapsing-remitting, secondary progressive and progressive-relapsing multiple sclerosis.

Comments on this clonotype: The antigen remains unidentified.

This CDR3 is built from 14 residues. Per germline, CDR1 MNHNS and CDR2 SASEGT. V was pared by 6 bases and J by 0 bases, with 12 bases between. The library was made from cDNA and included unique molecular identifiers. With roughly 0.95 to 11 million T cells as the source, about half a million cDNA molecules resulted. TCRdb analysed the PCR reads with MiXCR anew, one entry per CDR3 protein. Of 650,000 to 850,000 distinct CDR3 sequences detected, 46% appear once; the ten largest clones hold roughly 4.5%. The study's findings and limits: Significantly lower normalized Chao1 diversity was seen in multiple sclerosis patients than in controls. TRBV5-6, TRBV5-1 and TRBV20-1 belonged to a set of a few TRBV segments that were more frequent in patients than controls.

The chain is built from TRBV6-1 and TRBJ2-7; the D is unclear. The receptor was isolated from a girl under 18 with multiple sclerosis. Sequences were obtained from blood. The CDR3 DNA reads as TGTGCCAGCAGATTAGGCATACGCTCCTACGAGCAGTACTTC. It codes for CASRLGIRSYEQYF.